This T cell receptor beta chain was recorded in a study of beta chain features in type 1 diabetes. In the study overall: Examination of sorted cells across all samples involved roughly 100 million cells. General study points: Naive, central memory and regulatory TCRB repertoires appeared more similar among patients than healthy donors.

This clone has only a few counts. Antigen specificity is unknown. The entirety of the isolated RNA underwent reverse transcription, so expressed TCRB transcripts were sequenced. TCRdb keeps only in-frame clones here, not all; method: immunoSEQ multiplex PCR. The sample lists hundreds of thousands of clones, about 17% seen once, with 0.02% to 0.025% in the top ten. The CDR3 has 15 amino acids. Germline trimming cut 6 bases from V and 2 bases from J; bases unmatched to any gene: 3. The germline V gene has CDR1 SGHAT and CDR2 FQNNGV. Sequencing input: naive CD4+ T cells from blood. The gene calls are TRBV11-2 and TRBJ2-1; 11 nucleotides align to TRBD2. The sequence was collected from a young woman in good health. The CDR3 here is CASRIAGGPYNEQFF. The CDR3 DNA follows: TGTGCCAGCAGAATAGCGGGAGGGCCCTACAATGAGCAGTTCTTC.